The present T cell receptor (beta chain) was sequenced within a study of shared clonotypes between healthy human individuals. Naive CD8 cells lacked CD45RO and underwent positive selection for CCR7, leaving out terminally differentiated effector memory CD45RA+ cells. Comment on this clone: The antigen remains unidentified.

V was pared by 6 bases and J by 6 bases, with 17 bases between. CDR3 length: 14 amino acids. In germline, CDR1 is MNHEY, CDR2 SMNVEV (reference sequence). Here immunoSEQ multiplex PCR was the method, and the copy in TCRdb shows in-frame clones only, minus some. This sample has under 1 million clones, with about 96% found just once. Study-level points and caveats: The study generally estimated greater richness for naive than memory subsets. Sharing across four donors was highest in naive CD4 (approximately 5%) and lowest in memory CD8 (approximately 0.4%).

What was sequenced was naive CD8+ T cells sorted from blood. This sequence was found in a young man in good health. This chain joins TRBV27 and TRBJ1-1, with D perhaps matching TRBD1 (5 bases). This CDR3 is CASSPGLKWAEAFF. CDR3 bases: TGTGCCAGCAGCCCGGGACTCAAGTGGGCTGAAGCTTTCTTT.